This T cell receptor beta chain is drawn from a study of T-cell memory formation after mild COVID-19 (dated by TCRdb to about 2021). Concerning the study at large: Most TCR sequence clusters were specific to one of the two donors. The cohort comprised two young, previously healthy adult volunteers, one female and one male. T-cell clones expanding and contracting after mild COVID-19 in a couple of donors were tracked by longitudinal TCRalpha and TCRbeta repertoire sequencing.

V is pared back by 3 bases and J by 5 bases, with 10 bases lying between the germline termini. From the cysteine up to the phenylalanine, the CDR3 has a length of 13 residues. Only the CDR3 DNA stays, 39 bases, in frame from base 1. This clonotype appeared a few times. Its antigen is still unknown. The record has no base qualities; no much larger clone is one base away. This sample was sequenced with an Illumina NovaSeq 6000. Using 5'RACE with constant-segment primers, TCRalpha and TCRbeta cDNA libraries were constructed, with sample barcodes and unique molecular identifiers added in the process. RNA was extracted from every sample with Trizol reagent. Library amplification was performed in two PCR steps, and a second sample barcode and Illumina TruSeq adapters were introduced in the second step. The libraries were sequenced on an Illumina NovaSeq using 2 x 150 bp paired-end reads. The authors' analysis ran thus. Demultiplexing of reads and collapsing into UMI-guided consensus sequences were performed with migec v1.2.7. Using mixcr v2.1.11, the UMI consensuses were aligned to TRA and TRB V and J templates and assembled into clonotypes. Clonotypes were classified as expanded or contracted when called significant by both edgeR and NoisET, with noise models trained on biological replicates. For edgeR calls, a false discovery rate-adjusted p below 0.01 and a log2 fold-change threshold of 1 were applied. As an exploratory analysis of dynamics, PCA with hierarchical clustering was applied to max-normalized trajectories of the 1000 most abundant clonotypes. Separately sequenced CD4+ and CD8+ repertoires were used to assign a CD4 or CD8 phenotype to each responding clone. TCRdb reprocessing: public reads trimmed at Q25 with fastp, clones called with MiXCR, in-frame beta chains kept. Identical CDR3 proteins give one entry, which carries the most common genes and DNA. These V and J calls originate from TCRdb's pipeline instead of the authors' own analysis. Across this sample there are 110,000 to 150,000 distinct CDR3 sequences, with around 25% seen only once. The ten largest clonotypes hold roughly 25% of the sample.

Ficoll-Paque density gradient centrifugation was the method used to isolate PBMCs. The paper as a whole reports these results and caveats: Only a couple of mild cases were covered in the study, and larger cohorts including severe cases with pre-infection samples were considered necessary. SARS-CoV-2 specificity of the second-wave clones peaking on day 37 was not confirmed. Contracting CD4+ clones turned up mainly in the CM and EM memory subsets, whereas EMRA was where CD8+ clones were enriched. Balanced CD4/CD8 phenotypes were observed for clones contracting from day 15 to 85, whereas a bias towards CD4+ was observed for a second wave of clones expanding from day 15 to 37. The detection of some responding clones in pre-infection memory suggests that pre-existing cross-reactive memory T cells joined the SARS-CoV-2 response.

The clonotype was recovered from an adult woman who had mild COVID-19 (a few samples of this study predate the infection). The sample titles of this study are shuffled in the database, so cell type and time point are left out; the donor was told from shared clones. The chain is encoded by TRBV12-3 or TRBV12-4 joined to TRBJ1-2, with no D gene named confidently. The sample was PBMCs or a T cell subset sorted from them (not recorded which). For the CDR3, the sequence is CASSLSQEYGYTF. The nucleotide sequence is given as TGTGCCAGCAGTTTGTCCCAGGAATATGGCTACACCTTC.